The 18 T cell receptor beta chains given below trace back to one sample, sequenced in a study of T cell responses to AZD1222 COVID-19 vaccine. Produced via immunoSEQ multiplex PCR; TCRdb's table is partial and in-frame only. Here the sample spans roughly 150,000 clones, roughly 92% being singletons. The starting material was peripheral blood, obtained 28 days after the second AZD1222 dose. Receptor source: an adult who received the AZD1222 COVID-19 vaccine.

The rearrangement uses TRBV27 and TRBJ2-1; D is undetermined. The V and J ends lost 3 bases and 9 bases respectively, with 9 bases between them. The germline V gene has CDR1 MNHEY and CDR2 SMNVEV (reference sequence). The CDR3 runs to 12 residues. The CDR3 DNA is TGTGCCAGCAGTTTGTTAGCCGGTGAGCAGTTCTTC. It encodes CASSLLAGEQFF.

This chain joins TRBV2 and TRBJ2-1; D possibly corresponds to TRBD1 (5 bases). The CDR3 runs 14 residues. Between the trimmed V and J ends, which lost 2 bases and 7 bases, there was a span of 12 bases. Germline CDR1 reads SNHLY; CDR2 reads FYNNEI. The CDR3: CASSEQGRLNEQFF. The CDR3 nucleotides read TGTGCCAGCAGTGAACAGGGAAGATTAAATGAGCAGTTCTTC.

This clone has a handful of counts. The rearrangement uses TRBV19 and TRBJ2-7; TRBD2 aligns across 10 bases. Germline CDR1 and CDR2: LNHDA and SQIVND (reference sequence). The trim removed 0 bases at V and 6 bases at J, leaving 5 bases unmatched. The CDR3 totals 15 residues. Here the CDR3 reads CASSIDQLAGAEQYF. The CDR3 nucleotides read TGTGCCAGTAGTATAGACCAGCTAGCGGGAGCCGAGCAGTACTTC.

DNA for the CDR3: TGTGCCAGCAGCCCTGGAAAAACAGCGAATCAGCCCCAGCATTTT. This encodes CASSPGKTANQPQHF. The gene calls are TRBV7-8 and TRBJ1-5; D is uncertain. Trimming left V 5 bases short and J 4 bases short, with 15 bases between. Germline V CDR1 and CDR2: SGHVS, FQNEAQ. The CDR3 is made up of 15 amino acids.

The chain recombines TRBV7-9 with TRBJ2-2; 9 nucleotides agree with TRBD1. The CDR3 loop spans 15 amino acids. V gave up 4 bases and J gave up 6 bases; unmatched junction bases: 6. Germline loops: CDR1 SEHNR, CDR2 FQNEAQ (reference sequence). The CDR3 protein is CASSSTGGAAGELFF. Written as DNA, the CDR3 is TGTGCCAGCAGCTCCACAGGGGGCGCGGCCGGGGAGCTGTTTTTT.

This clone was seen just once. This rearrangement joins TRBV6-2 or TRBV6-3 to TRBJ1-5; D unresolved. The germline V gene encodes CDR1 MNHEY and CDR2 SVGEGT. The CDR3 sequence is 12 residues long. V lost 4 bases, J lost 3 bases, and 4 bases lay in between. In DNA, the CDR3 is TGTGCCAGCAGTTCCGCCAATCAGCCCCAGCATTTT. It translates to CASSSANQPQHF.

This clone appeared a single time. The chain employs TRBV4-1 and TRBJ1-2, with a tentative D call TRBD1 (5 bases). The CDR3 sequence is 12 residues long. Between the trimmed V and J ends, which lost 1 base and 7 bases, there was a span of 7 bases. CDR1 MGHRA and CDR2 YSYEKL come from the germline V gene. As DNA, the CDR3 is TGCGCCAGCAGCCAAGGAAGGGGTGGCTACACCTTC. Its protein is CASSQGRGGYTF.

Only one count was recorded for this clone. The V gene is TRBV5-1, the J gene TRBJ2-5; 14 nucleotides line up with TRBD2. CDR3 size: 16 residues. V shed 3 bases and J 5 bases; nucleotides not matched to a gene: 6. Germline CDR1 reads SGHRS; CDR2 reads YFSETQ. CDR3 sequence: CASSSTSGGARETQYF. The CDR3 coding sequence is TGCGCCAGCAGCTCGACTAGCGGGGGGGCCAGGGAGACCCAGTACTTC.

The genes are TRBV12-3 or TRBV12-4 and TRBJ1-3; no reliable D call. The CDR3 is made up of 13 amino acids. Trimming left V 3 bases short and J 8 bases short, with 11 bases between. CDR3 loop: CASSFPGLYTIYF. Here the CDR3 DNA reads TGTGCCAGCAGTTTCCCAGGTCTGTACACCATATATTTT.

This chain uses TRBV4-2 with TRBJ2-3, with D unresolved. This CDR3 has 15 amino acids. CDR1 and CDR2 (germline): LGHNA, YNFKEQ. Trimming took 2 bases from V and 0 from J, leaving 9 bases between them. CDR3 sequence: CASSQRTPSTDTQYF. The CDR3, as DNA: TGTGCCAGCAGCCAAAGGACCCCTAGCACAGATACGCAGTATTTT.

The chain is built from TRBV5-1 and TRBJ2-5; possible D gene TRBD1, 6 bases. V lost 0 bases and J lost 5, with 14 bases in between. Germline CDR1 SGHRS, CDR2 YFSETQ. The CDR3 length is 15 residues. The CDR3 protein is CASSLGYRDFETQYF. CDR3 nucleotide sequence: TGCGCCAGCAGCTTGGGGTACAGGGATTTTGAGACCCAGTACTTC.

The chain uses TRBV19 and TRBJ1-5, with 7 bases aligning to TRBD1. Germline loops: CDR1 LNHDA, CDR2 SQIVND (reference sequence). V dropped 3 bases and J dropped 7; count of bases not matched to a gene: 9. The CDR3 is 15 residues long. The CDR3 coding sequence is TGTGCCAGTAGTATGGCGGAGGGGGCATGGCAGCCCCAGCATTTT. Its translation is CASSMAEGAWQPQHF.

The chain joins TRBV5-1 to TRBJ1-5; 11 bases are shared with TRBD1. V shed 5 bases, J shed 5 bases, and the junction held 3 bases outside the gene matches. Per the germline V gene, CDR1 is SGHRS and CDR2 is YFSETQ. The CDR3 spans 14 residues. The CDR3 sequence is CASRRDRGDQPQHF. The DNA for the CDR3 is TGCGCCAGCAGACGGGACAGGGGGGATCAGCCCCAGCATTTT.

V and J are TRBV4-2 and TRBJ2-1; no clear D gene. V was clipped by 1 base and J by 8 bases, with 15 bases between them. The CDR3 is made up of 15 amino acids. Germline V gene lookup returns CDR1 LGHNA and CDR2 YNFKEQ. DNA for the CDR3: TGTGCCAGCAGCCAAGTTTTCCCTCCCTTAGATGAGCAGTTCTTC. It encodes CASSQVFPPLDEQFF.

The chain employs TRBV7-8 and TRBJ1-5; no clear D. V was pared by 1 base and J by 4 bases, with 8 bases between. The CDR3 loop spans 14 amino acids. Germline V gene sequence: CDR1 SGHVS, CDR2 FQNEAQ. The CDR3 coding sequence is TGTGCCAGCAGCTTAGAGACAAGAAATCAGCCCCAGCATTTT. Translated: CASSLETRNQPQHF.

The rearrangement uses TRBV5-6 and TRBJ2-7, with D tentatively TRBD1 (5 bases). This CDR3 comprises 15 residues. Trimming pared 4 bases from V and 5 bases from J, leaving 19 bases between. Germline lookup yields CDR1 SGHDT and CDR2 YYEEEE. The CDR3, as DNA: TGTGCCAGCAGCACGATTACCAGGGATAGCAACGAGCAGTACTTC. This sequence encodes CASSTITRDSNEQYF.

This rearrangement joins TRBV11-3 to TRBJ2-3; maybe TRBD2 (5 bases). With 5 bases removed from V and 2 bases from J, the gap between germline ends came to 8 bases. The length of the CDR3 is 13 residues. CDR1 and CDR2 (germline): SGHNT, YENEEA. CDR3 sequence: CASSAGDTDTQYF. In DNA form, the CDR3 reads TGTGCCAGCAGCGCCGGGGACACAGATACGCAGTATTTT.

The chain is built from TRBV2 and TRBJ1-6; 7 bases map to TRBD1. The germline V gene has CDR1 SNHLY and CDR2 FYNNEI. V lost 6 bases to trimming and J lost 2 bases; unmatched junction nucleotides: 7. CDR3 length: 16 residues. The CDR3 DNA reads TGTGCCAGCAGGGCGGGGACAGACGCCTATAATTCACCCCTCCACTTT. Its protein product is CASRAGTDAYNSPLHF.